There are many counts of the clone carrying this TCR beta chain. Its matching antigen is unknown. V lost 2 bases and J lost 4, with 5 bases in between. The germline V gene encodes CDR1 DFQATT and CDR2 SNEGSKA (reference sequence). CDR3 length: 11 residues. The record originates from a study of CD8 T cells in ankylosing spondylitis. Quantitative molecular-barcoded 5'-RACE generated the TCR beta libraries. Each CDR3 protein gets one entry after TCRdb re-called the 5' RACE reads with MiXCR. The table lists 750,000 to 850,000 distinct CDR3 sequences, approximately 12% of them singletons. Findings and limits, study-wide: Ankylosing spondylitis blood appeared to carry a characteristic TCR beta motif of several highly homologous variants. Matched ankylosing spondylitis synovial fluid reportedly contained a significantly enriched population of disease-linked clones.

The chain has TRBV20-1 and TRBJ2-5; D gene ambiguous. The sequenced material came from blood, either unsorted or a sorted T cell fraction (not recorded which). The sequence was collected from a male donor with ankylosing spondylitis. The CDR3 DNA reads as TGCAGTGCTAGATTAGGAGAGACCCAGTACTTC. This encodes CSARLGETQYF.